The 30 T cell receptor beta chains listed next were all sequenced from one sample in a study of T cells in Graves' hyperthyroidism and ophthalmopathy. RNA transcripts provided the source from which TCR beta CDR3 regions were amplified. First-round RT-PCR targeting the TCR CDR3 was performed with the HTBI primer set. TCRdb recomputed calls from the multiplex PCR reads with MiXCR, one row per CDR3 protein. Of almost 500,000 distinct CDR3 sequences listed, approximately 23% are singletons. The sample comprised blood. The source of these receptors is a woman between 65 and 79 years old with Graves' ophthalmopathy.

The CDR3, as DNA: TGCGCCAGCAGCTTGTCCCAGACCACGGTAGGGACTGAAGCTTTCTTT. Translation gives CASSLSQTTVGTEAFF. The gene calls are TRBV5-1 and TRBJ1-1; D remains unclear. V was shortened by 1 base and J by 5 bases, with 18 bases between the two germline ends. The length of the CDR3 is 16 residues. Germline V gives CDR1 SGHRS, CDR2 YFSETQ.

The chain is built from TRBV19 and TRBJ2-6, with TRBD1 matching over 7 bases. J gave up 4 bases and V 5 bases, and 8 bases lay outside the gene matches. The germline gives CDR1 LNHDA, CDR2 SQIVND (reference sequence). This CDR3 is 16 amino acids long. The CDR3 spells CASSHTGAGGANVLTF. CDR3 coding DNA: TGTGCCAGTAGTCACACAGGGGCCGGAGGGGCCAACGTCCTGACTTTC.

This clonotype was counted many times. CDR3 DNA sequence: TGTGCCAGCAGATTAAACACGGGAGAGACCCAGTACTTC. It yields the protein CASRLNTGETQYF. The gene calls are TRBV27 and TRBJ2-5; D ambiguous. The CDR3 has 13 residues. Per the germline V gene, CDR1 is MNHEY and CDR2 is SMNVEV (reference sequence). Trimming removed 6 bases from V and 4 bases from J, with 12 bases in between.

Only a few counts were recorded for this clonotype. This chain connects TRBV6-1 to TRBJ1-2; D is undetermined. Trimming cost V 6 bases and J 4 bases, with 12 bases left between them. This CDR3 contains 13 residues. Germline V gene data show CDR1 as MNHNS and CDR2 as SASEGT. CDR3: CASRFGGSYGYTF. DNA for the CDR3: TGTGCCAGCAGGTTTGGTGGGTCCTATGGCTACACCTTC.

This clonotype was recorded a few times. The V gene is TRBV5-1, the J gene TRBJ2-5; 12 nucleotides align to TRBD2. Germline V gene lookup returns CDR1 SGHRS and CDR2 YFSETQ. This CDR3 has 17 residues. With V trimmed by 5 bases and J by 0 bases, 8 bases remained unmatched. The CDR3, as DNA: TGCGCCAGCAGTTCTGGACTAGCGGGGACGTACCAAGAGACCCAGTACTTC. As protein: CASSSGLAGTYQETQYF.

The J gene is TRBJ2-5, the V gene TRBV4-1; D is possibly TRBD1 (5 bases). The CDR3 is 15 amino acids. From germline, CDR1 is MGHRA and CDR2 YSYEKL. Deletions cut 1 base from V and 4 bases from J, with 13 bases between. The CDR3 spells CASSQGSGLGETQYF. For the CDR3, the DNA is TGCGCCAGCAGCCAAGGGTCAGGGTTGGGAGAGACCCAGTACTTC.

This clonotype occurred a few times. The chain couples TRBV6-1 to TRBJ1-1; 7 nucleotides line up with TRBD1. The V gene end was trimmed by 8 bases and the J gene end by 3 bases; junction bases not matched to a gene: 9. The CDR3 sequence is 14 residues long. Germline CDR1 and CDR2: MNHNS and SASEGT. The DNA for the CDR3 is TGTGCCAGCGAAGACAGGGTCGAGGACACTGAAGCTTTCTTT. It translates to CASEDRVEDTEAFF.

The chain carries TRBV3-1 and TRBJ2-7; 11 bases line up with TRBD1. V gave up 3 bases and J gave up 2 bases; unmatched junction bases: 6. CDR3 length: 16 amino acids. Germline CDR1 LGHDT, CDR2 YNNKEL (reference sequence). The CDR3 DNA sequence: TGTGCCAGCAGCCAGGATGGGACAGGGGGGCCCTACGAGCAGTACTTC. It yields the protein CASSQDGTGGPYEQYF.

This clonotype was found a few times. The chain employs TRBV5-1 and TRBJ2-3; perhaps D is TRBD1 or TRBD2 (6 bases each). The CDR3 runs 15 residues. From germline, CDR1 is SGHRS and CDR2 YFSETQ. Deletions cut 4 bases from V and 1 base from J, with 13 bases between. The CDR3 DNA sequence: TGCGCCAGCAGCATACAGGGAGGTGGCACAGATACGCAGTATTTT. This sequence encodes CASSIQGGGTDTQYF.

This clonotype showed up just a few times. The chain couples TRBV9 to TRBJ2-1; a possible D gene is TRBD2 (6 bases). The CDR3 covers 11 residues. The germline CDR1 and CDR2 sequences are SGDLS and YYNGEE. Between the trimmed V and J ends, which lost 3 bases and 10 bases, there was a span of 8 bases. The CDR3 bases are TGTGCCAGCAGCGGGGACTCCGAGCAGTTCTTC. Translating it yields CASSGDSEQFF.

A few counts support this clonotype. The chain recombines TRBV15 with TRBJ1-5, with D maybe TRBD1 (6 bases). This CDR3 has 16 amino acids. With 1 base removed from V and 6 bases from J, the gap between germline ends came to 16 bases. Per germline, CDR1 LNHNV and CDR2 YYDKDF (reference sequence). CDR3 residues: CATSRGGTTPGQPQHF. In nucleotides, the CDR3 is TGTGCCACCAGCAGAGGTGGGACAACACCAGGTCAGCCCCAGCATTTT. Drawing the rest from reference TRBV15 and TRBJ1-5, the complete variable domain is DAMVIQNPRYQVTQFGKPVTLSCSQTLNHNVMYWYQQKSSQAPKLLFHYYDKDFNNEADTPDNFQSRRPNTSFCFLDIRSPGLGDTAMYLCATSRGGTTPGQPQHFGDGTRLSIL.

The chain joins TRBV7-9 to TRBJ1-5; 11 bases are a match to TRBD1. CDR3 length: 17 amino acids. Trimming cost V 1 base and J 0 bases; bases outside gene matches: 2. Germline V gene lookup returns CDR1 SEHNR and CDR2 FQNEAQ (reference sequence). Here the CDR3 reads CASSLVGTGGSNQPQHF. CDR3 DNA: TGTGCCAGCAGCTTAGTGGGGACAGGGGGTAGCAATCAGCCCCAGCATTTT. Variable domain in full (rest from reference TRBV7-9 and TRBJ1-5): DTGVSQNPRHKITKRGQNVTFRCDPISEHNRLYWYRQTLGQGPEFLTYFQNEAQLEKSRLLSDRFSAERPKGSFSTLEIQRTEQGDSAMYLCASSLVGTGGSNQPQHFGDGTRLSIL.

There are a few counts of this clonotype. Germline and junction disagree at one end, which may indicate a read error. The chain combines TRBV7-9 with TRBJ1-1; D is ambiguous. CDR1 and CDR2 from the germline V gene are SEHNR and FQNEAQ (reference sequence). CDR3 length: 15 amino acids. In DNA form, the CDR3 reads TGTGCCAGCAACTTACTGGGAATGATGAACACTGAAGCTTTCTTT. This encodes CASNLLGMMNTEAFF.

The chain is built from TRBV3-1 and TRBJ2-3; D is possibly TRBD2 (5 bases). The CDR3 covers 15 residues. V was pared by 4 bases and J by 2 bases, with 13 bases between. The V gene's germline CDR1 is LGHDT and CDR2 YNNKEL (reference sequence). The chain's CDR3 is CASSPTSAYTDTQYF. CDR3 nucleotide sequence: TGTGCCAGCAGCCCTACTAGTGCTTACACAGATACGCAGTATTTT.

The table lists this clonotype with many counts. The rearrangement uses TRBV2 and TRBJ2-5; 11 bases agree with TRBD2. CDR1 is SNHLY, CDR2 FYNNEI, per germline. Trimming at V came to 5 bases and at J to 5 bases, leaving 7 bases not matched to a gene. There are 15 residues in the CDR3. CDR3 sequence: CASSLLAGVGETQYF. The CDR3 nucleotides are TGTGCCAGCAGTTTACTAGCGGGAGTCGGGGAGACCCAGTACTTC.

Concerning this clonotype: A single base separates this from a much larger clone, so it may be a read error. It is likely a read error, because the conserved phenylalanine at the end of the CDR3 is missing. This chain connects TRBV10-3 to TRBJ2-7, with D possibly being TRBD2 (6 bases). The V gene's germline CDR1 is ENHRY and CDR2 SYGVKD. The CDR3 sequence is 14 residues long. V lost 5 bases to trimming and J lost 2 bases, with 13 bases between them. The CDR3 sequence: CAISSGTSTYEQYL. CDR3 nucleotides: TGTGCCATCAGTTCCGGGACTTCAACCTACGAGCAGTACCTC.

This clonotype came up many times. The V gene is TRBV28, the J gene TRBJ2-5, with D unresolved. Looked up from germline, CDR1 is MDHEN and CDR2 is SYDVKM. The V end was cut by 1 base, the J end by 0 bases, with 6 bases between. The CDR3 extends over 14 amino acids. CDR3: CASSLSGYQETQYF. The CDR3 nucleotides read TGTGCCAGCAGTTTATCCGGCTACCAAGAGACCCAGTACTTC.

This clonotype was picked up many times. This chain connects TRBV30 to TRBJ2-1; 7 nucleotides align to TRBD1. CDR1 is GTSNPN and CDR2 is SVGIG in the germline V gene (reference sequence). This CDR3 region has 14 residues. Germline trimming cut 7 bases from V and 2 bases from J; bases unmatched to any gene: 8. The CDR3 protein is CASRRTGTYNEQFF. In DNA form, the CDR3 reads TGTGCCTCACGGCGGACAGGAACCTACAATGAGCAGTTCTTC.

CDR3 sequence reads: CASSMGTSRRNEQFF. The CDR3 DNA follows: TGTGCCAGTAGTATGGGGACTAGCAGGAGGAATGAGCAGTTCTTC. V is TRBV19 and J is TRBJ2-1, with 9 bases that match TRBD2. Germline-derived CDR1 and CDR2 are LNHDA and SQIVND (reference sequence). J was trimmed by 7 bases and V by 3 bases; bases with no gene match: 7. This CDR3 is 15 amino acids long.

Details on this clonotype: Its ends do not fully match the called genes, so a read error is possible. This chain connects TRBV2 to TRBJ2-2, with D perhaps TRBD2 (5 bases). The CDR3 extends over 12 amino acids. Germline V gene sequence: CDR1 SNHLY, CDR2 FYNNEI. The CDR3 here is CASSDNTGELSF. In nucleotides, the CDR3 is TGTGCCAGCAGTGATAACACCGGGGAGCTGTCTTTT.

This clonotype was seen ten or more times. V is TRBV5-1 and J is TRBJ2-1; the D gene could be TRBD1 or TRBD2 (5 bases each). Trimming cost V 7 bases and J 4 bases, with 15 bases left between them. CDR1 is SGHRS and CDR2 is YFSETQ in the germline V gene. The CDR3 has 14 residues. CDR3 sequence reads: CASRSQEGYNEQFF. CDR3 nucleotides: TGCGCCAGCCGGAGTCAAGAGGGGTACAATGAGCAGTTCTTC.

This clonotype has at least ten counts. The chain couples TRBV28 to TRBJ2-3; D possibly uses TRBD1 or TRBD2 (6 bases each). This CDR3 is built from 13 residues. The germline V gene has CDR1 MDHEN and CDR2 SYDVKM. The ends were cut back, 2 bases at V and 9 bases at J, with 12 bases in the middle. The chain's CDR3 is CASSLGSGGTQYF. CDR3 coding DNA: TGTGCCAGCAGTTTAGGTTCCGGGGGCACGCAGTATTTT.

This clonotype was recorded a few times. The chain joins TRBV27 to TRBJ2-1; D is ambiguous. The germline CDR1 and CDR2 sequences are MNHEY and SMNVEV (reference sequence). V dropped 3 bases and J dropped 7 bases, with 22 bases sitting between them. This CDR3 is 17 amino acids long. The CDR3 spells CASSFDLPPAKRNEQFF. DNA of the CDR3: TGTGCCAGCAGTTTCGATTTGCCACCCGCGAAGAGGAATGAGCAGTTCTTC.

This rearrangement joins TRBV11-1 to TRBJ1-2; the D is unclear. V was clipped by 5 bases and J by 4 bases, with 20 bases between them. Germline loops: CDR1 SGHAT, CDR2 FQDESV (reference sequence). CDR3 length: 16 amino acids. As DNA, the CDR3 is TGTGCCAGCAGCCCTCTCATTACCGGAGGACTCTATGGCTACACCTTC. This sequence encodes CASSPLITGGLYGYTF.

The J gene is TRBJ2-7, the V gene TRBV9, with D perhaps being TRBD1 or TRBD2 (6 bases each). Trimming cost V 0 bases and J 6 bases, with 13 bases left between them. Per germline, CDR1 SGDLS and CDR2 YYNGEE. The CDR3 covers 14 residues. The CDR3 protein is CASSVVSGGGEQYF. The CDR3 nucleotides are TGTGCCAGCAGCGTAGTGAGCGGAGGGGGCGAGCAGTACTTC.

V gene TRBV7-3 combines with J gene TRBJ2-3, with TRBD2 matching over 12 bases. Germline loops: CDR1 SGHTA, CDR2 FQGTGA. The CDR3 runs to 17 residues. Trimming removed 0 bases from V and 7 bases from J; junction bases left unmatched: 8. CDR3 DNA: TGTGCCAGCAGCTTAACCCCGACTAGCGGGAGCATTCATACGCAGTATTTT. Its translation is CASSLTPTSGSIHTQYF. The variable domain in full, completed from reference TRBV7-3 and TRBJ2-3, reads GAGVSQTPSNKVTEKGKYVELRCDPISGHTALYWYRQSLGQGPEFLIYFQGTGAADDSGLPNDRFFAVRPEGSVSTLKIQRTERGDSAVYLCASSLTPTSGSIHTQYFGPGTRLTVL.

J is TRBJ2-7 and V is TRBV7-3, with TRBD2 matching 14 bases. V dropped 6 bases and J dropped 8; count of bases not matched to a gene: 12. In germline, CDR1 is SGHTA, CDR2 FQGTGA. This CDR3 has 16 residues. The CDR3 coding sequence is TGTGCCAGCAGTTCGGGACTAGCGGGGGACCCCGGCAAGCAGTACTTC. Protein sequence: CASSSGLAGDPGKQYF.

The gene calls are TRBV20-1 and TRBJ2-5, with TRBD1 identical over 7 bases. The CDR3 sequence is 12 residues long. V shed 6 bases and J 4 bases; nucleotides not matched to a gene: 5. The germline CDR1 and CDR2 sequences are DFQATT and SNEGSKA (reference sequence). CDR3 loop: CSAYRGSETQYF. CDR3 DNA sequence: TGCAGTGCGTACAGGGGTTCAGAGACCCAGTACTTC.

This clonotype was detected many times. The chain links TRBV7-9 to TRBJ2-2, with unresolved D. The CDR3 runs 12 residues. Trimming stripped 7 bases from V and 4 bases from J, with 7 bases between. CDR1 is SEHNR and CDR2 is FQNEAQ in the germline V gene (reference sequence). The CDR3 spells CASNWGTGELFF. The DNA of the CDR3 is TGTGCCAGCAACTGGGGCACCGGGGAGCTGTTTTTT.

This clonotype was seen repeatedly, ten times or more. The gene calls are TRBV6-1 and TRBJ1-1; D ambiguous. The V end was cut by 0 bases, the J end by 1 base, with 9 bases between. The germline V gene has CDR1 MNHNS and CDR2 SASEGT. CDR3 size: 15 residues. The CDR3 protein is CASSEAGIPNTEAFF. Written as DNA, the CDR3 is TGTGCCAGCAGTGAAGCGGGGATACCGAACACTGAAGCTTTCTTT.